Listed below are T cell receptor beta chains from one sample, sequenced in a study of cytomegalovirus exposure and HLA in healthy donors. Using immunoSEQ multiplex PCR, the repertoire was profiled, and TCRdb retains in-frame clones only, with some absent. Of about 120,000 clones listed, over 75% are singletons. The sample taken for sequencing was PBMCs. The receptors here all came from a man younger than 35 in good health and CMV-seropositive. Each CDR3 is given with its conserved first and last residue. Each record gives: V gene, clone size, D gene, J gene, CDR3 length, CDR3 DNA, CDR3 protein. D genes are given only for firm matches. Clone size is given for some rows only: seen once, a few or many times, or a class if the clone is expanded.

TRBV7-9	.	.	TRBJ1-1	15	TGTGCCAGCAGCTTAGGACATTTAGGCAACACTGAAGCTTTCTTT	CASSLGHLGNTEAFF
TRBV7-9	once	TRBD2	TRBJ2-2	16	TGTGCCAGCAGCTTGGAGACTAGCGGATACACCGGGGAGCTGTTTTTT	CASSLETSGYTGELFF
TRBV5-5	.	.	TRBJ1-4	14	TGTGCCAGCAGCTTGTCCTTAGGGGAAGAAAAACTGTTTTTT	CASSLSLGEEKLFF
TRBV2	.	TRBD1	TRBJ1-6	14	TGTGCCAGCAGTGGGGACAGGATTAATTCACCCCTCCACTTT	CASSGDRINSPLHF
TRBV25-1	.	.	TRBJ1-2	16	TGTGCCAGCATAGGACGTACAGGAGCAGACAACTATGGCTACACCTTC	CASIGRTGADNYGYTF
TRBV6-8	once	.	TRBJ2-1	17	TGTGCCAGCAGTTACTCGAGAAGACTAGAGACCTACAATGAGCAGTTCTTC	CASSYSRRLETYNEQFF
TRBV18	.	.	TRBJ1-1	13	TGTGCCAGCTCACCCGGGACACTTCAAGAAGCTTTCTTT	CASSPGTLQEAFF
TRBV7-9	.	.	TRBJ2-7	14	TGTGCCAGCAGCTTAGGCGGCGGCTCCTACGAGCAGTACTTC	CASSLGGGSYEQYF
TRBV27	.	.	TRBJ1-2	15	TGTGCCAGCAGTGCCGCCCCCGGGATAACTTATGGCTACACCTTC	CASSAAPGITYGYTF
TRBV27	.	TRBD1	TRBJ2-5	17	TGTGCCAGCAGTTTATATGGGCTGGGACAGGGCCAAGAGACCCAGTACTTC	CASSLYGLGQGQETQYF